One and the same sample provided the 19 T cell receptor beta chains below, sequenced in a study of OX40 agonist ivuxolimab in advanced cancers. The repertoire was sequenced with immunoSEQ multiplex PCR; TCRdb's copy has only in-frame clones and lacks some. The sample lists about 38,000 clones, more than 70% occurring once. Sequenced here: CD4+ or CD8+ T cells sorted from blood, sampled in a trial of the OX40 agonist ivuxolimab. These receptors all come from an adult with an advanced solid tumor such as melanoma, head and neck, liver or kidney cancer.

The chain joins TRBV9 to TRBJ2-3, with 9 nucleotides matching TRBD2. After removal of 2 bases from V and 1 base from J, the junction contained 8 bases not matched to a gene. This CDR3 has 17 residues. CDR1 and CDR2 (germline): SGDLS, YYNGEE. The CDR3 spells CASSVDVRLAGTDTQYF. CDR3 DNA: TGTGCCAGCAGCGTGGACGTGAGACTAGCGGGCACAGATACGCAGTATTTT.

This clone was detected a few times. The CDR3 is CASSLMGGGQGRRETQYF. CDR3 sequence (DNA): TGTGCCAGCAGCCTGATGGGCGGGGGCCAGGGGAGGCGAGAGACCCAGTACTTC. This chain uses TRBV5-4 with TRBJ2-5; TRBD2 might be the D (7 bases). Trimming removed 4 bases from V and 4 bases from J, with 26 bases in between. The CDR3 has 18 residues. Germline lookup yields CDR1 SGHNT and CDR2 YYREEE (reference sequence).

This clone was found a few times. The chain employs TRBV7-6 and TRBJ1-1; a possible D gene is TRBD1 (5 bases). Trimming took off 4 bases at V and 6 bases at J, with 12 bases between the two ends. The CDR3 spans 13 residues. CDR1 is SGHVS, CDR2 FNYEAQ, per germline. DNA of the CDR3: TGTGCCAGCAGCTCCGAGGAGGGGTCTGAAGCTTTCTTT. Protein product: CASSSEEGSEAFF.

J is TRBJ2-2 and V is TRBV6-6; the D is unclear. CDR1 and CDR2 (germline): MNHNY, SVGAGI (reference sequence). V was pared by 0 bases and J by 2 bases, with 10 bases between. CDR3 length: 16 residues. CDR3 residues: CASSYSPTYNTGELFF. Written as DNA, the CDR3 is TGTGCCAGCAGTTACTCCCCGACATACAACACCGGGGAGCTGTTTTTT.

The chain combines TRBV2 with TRBJ2-3; 9 bases match TRBD2. The CDR3 totals 15 residues. The V gene end was trimmed by 3 bases and the J gene end by 4 bases; junction bases not matched to a gene: 5. The germline V gene has CDR1 SNHLY and CDR2 FYNNEI. The CDR3 is CASSEVAGAPDTQYF. Written as DNA, the CDR3 is TGTGCCAGCAGTGAGGTAGCGGGAGCCCCAGATACGCAGTATTTT.

This clone occurred once. V is TRBV15 and J is TRBJ1-4, with 9 bases matching TRBD1. The CDR3 length is 15 residues. With 1 base clipped from V and 4 bases from J, the junction kept 1 base outside the gene matches. CDR1 and CDR2 from the germline V gene are LNHNV and YYDKDF (reference sequence). The CDR3 is CATSRVGQGNEKLFF. CDR3 nucleotide sequence: TGTGCCACCAGCAGAGTGGGACAGGGTAATGAAAAACTGTTTTTT. The full variable domain, in which reference TRBV15 and TRBJ1-4 provide the parts outside the CDR3, is DAMVIQNPRYQVTQFGKPVTLSCSQTLNHNVMYWYQQKSSQAPKLLFHYYDKDFNNEADTPDNFQSRRPNTSFCFLDIRSPGLGDTAMYLCATSRVGQGNEKLFFGSGTQLSVL.

The chain employs TRBV2 and TRBJ2-5; D not certain. Germline CDR1 SNHLY, CDR2 FYNNEI. The length of the CDR3 is 12 residues. V lost 5 bases and J lost 4, with 8 bases in between. The CDR3 sequence is CASSLNRETQYF. Here the CDR3 DNA reads TGTGCCAGCAGTCTTAATAGAGAGACCCAGTACTTC.

This clone has just a few counts. The J gene is TRBJ2-5, the V gene TRBV14; D is unclear. Looked up from germline, CDR1 is SGHDN and CDR2 is FVKESK. The CDR3 has 15 residues. V gave up 0 bases and J gave up 5 bases, with 13 bases separating them. CDR3 protein: CASSQDGSDPETQYF. The CDR3 coding sequence is TGTGCCAGCAGCCAAGATGGTTCCGATCCGGAGACCCAGTACTTC.

The chain couples TRBV7-6 to TRBJ2-5, with D maybe TRBD1 (6 bases). The CDR3 has 13 residues. The V gene lost 5 bases and the J gene lost 7 bases, with 14 bases spanning the gap. The germline V gene encodes CDR1 SGHVS and CDR2 FNYEAQ. The CDR3 DNA reads TGTGCCAGCAGCCATAGACAGGACGCGACCCAGTACTTC. This gives the protein CASSHRQDATQYF.

This clone was detected only a few times. The chain is built from TRBV5-1 and TRBJ2-7, with D unresolved. V was clipped by 4 bases and J by 4 bases, with 9 bases between them. This CDR3 comprises 12 residues. Germline-derived CDR1 and CDR2 are SGHRS and YFSETQ. For the CDR3, the DNA is TGCGCCAGCAGCCCCTCCGGTTACGAGCAGTACTTC. Protein: CASSPSGYEQYF.

In its sample, this clone was seen once. The chain couples TRBV5-1 to TRBJ1-1, with a weak D call TRBD1 (5 bases). From germline, CDR1 is SGHRS and CDR2 YFSETQ. Trimming took off 0 bases at V and 2 bases at J, with 14 bases between the two ends. This CDR3 spans 16 amino acids. CDR3 residues: CASSLGRGTINTEAFF. CDR3 DNA: TGCGCCAGCAGCTTGGGCCGGGGGACGATTAACACTGAAGCTTTCTTT.

The genes are TRBV2 and TRBJ1-3, with D possibly TRBD1 on 6 matching bases. Deletions cut 6 bases from V and 0 bases from J, with 24 bases between. Germline CDR1 and CDR2: SNHLY and FYNNEI. There are 19 residues in the CDR3. For the CDR3, the DNA is TGTGCCAGCAGAAGGACAGTCGTACCGTCCCACTCCTCTGGAAACACCATATATTTT. Translation: CASRRTVVPSHSSGNTIYF. The whole variable domain, filled in from reference TRBV2 and TRBJ1-3, reads EPEVTQTPSHQVTQMGQEVILRCVPISNHLYFYWYRQILGQKVEFLVSFYNNEISEKSEIFDDQFSVERPDGSNFTLKIRSTKLEDSAMYFCASRRTVVPSHSSGNTIYFGEGSWLTVV.

The sample holds one count of this clone. The CDR3 region is CASSFRGQISQPQHF. DNA of the CDR3: TGTGCCAGCAGTTTTAGAGGGCAAATTTCGCAGCCCCAGCATTTT. The gene calls are TRBV28 and TRBJ1-5; D ambiguous. V lost 3 bases, J lost 7 bases, and 16 bases lay in between. The germline gives CDR1 MDHEN, CDR2 SYDVKM. The CDR3 runs to 15 residues.

The V gene is TRBV7-2, the J gene TRBJ1-3; no clear D. CDR3 size: 15 residues. V was cut by 3 bases and J by 11 bases, with 20 bases left in between. Germline V gene data show CDR1 as SGHTA and CDR2 as FQGNSA. The CDR3, as DNA: TGTGCCAGCAGCTTGGATAGGGCGAACACCTTCCCCATATATTTT. Encoded protein: CASSLDRANTFPIYF.

This clone has only a few counts. This CDR3 is also generated by other DNA sequences in the sample. V is TRBV28 and J is TRBJ1-6; possible D gene TRBD1, 5 bases. This CDR3 is built from 14 residues. CDR1 is MDHEN, CDR2 SYDVKM, per germline. The V and J ends lost 6 bases and 6 bases respectively, with 12 bases between them. The CDR3: CASSSGQGNSPLHF. The CDR3 DNA sequence: TGTGCCAGCAGCTCCGGCCAGGGTAATTCACCCCTCCACTTT.

To note about this clone: The junction and the germline gene differ at one end; a read error may be behind it. J is TRBJ2-3 and V is TRBV9; 11 positions match TRBD2. The CDR3 consists of 13 residues. Germline loops: CDR1 SGDLS, CDR2 YYNGEE. The CDR3 sequence is CASSQGTSGGSVF. The CDR3 nucleotides read TGTGCCAGCAGCCAAGGAACTAGCGGGGGCTCGGTATTT.

J is TRBJ2-2 and V is TRBV19; 11 bases line up with TRBD1. After removal of 8 bases from V and 6 bases from J, the junction contained 8 bases not matched to a gene. The CDR3 is 15 residues long. Germline CDR1 LNHDA, CDR2 SQIVND (reference sequence). The CDR3 coding sequence is TGTGCCAGTGGACAGGGGGCGCGTTTCGCCGGGGAGCTGTTTTTT. Translated, it gives CASGQGARFAGELFF. Together with reference TRBV19 and TRBJ2-2, the CDR3 gives the full variable domain: DGGITQSPKYLFRKEGQNVTLSCEQNLNHDAMYWYRQDPGQGLRLIYYSQIVNDFQKGDIAEGYSVSREKKESFPLTVTSAQKNPTAFYLCASGQGARFAGELFFGEGSRLTVL.

The sample holds a few counts of this clone. The rearrangement joins TRBV9 to TRBJ2-5, with 8 bases matching TRBD2. Germline V lookup: CDR1 SGDLS, CDR2 YYNGEE. After removal of 4 bases from V and 5 bases from J, the junction contained 16 bases not matched to a gene. CDR3 length: 17 amino acids. The CDR3 sequence is CASSSTSAGANGETQYF. CDR3 nucleotides: TGTGCCAGCAGCTCCACCTCAGCGGGAGCCAACGGGGAGACCCAGTACTTC.

V and J are TRBV18 and TRBJ1-1; D gene unclear. This CDR3 contains 14 residues. Trimming took off 3 bases at V and 1 base at J, with 9 bases between the two ends. From germline, CDR1 is KGHSH and CDR2 LQKENI. This chain's CDR3 is CASSPQETNTEAFF. The CDR3 bases are TGTGCCAGCTCACCCCAGGAAACGAACACTGAAGCTTTCTTT.